This entry lists 19 T cell receptor beta chains sequenced from one sample in a study of OX40 agonist ivuxolimab in advanced cancers. TCRdb's table, derived via immunoSEQ multiplex PCR, lists solely in-frame clones and lacks some. Among roughly 75,000 clones listed, approximately 86% were seen once. Sequencing used CD4+ or CD8+ T cells sorted from blood, obtained in a trial of the OX40 agonist ivuxolimab. These TCRs come from an adult with an advanced solid tumor such as melanoma, head and neck, liver or kidney cancer.

The chain links TRBV7-6 to TRBJ2-1; D may be TRBD1 or TRBD2 (5 bases each). The CDR3 consists of 15 residues. Trimming cost V 5 bases and J 6 bases, with 17 bases left between them. Germline V lookup: CDR1 SGHVS, CDR2 FNYEAQ. CDR3 coding DNA: TGTGCCAGCAGCATACAGGCTTCTGGACTCAATGAGCAGTTCTTC. Encoded protein: CASSIQASGLNEQFF.

The rearrangement joins TRBV18 to TRBJ2-4; a possible D gene is TRBD2 (6 bases). The CDR3 length is 16 residues. Trimming stripped 5 bases from V and 0 bases from J, with 14 bases between. Per germline, CDR1 KGHSH and CDR2 LQKENI. The CDR3 nucleotides read TGTGCCAGCTCATCCCGGGGGAGACTAGCCAAAAACATTCAGTACTTC. This sequence encodes CASSSRGRLAKNIQYF.

V and J are TRBV19 and TRBJ1-4, with 7 bases lining up with TRBD1. J gave up 8 bases and V 0 bases, and 9 bases lay outside the gene matches. The CDR3 totals 16 residues. Germline values: CDR1 LNHDA, CDR2 SQIVND (reference sequence). The CDR3 DNA reads as TGTGCCAGTAGTATAGATCAGACAGGGTTTAGAGAAAAACTGTTTTTT. Amino acid sequence: CASSIDQTGFREKLFF.

The rearrangement uses TRBV9 and TRBJ1-4; D is uncertain. The CDR3 spans 14 residues. The ends were cut back, 0 bases at V and 5 bases at J, with 8 bases in the middle. Germline values: CDR1 SGDLS, CDR2 YYNGEE. The CDR3, as DNA: TGTGCCAGCAGCGTAGATCGGGCAAATGAAAAACTGTTTTTT. Protein sequence: CASSVDRANEKLFF.

The chain employs TRBV5-6 and TRBJ2-1, with 10 bases that match TRBD2. CDR3 length: 16 residues. Per germline, CDR1 SGHDT and CDR2 YYEEEE. V lost 4 bases to trimming and J lost 0 bases; unmatched junction nucleotides: 4. The CDR3 nucleotides read TGTGCCAGCAGCGACGGACTAGCGGCCTCCTACAATGAGCAGTTCTTC. Translation: CASSDGLAASYNEQFF.

This clone was found a few times. The chain couples TRBV5-1 to TRBJ2-1; 7 bases agree with TRBD1. This CDR3 has 13 amino acids. Germline V gene sequence: CDR1 SGHRS, CDR2 YFSETQ. The junction had 9 bases not matched to a gene; V was cut back by 7 bases and J by 8 bases. Here the CDR3 reads CASEGAGDHEQFF. CDR3 DNA sequence: TGCGCCAGCGAGGGGGCTGGTGATCATGAGCAGTTCTTC. Drawing the rest from reference TRBV5-1 and TRBJ2-1, the complete variable domain is KAGVTQTPRYLIKTRGQQVTLSCSPISGHRSVSWYQQTPGQGLQFLFEYFSETQRNKGNFPGRFSGRQFSNSRSEMNVSTLELGDSALYLCASEGAGDHEQFFGPGTRLTVL.

V usage is TRBV28 and J usage is TRBJ2-7; D not resolved. V dropped 1 base and J dropped 0 bases, with 1 base sitting between them. Germline values: CDR1 MDHEN, CDR2 SYDVKM. The CDR3 contains 12 residues. The CDR3 reads CASSLSSYEQYF. The DNA of the CDR3 is TGTGCCAGCAGTTTATCCTCCTACGAGCAGTACTTC.

This chain joins TRBV29-1 and TRBJ2-1; D assignment may be TRBD1 or TRBD2 (6 bases each). V was clipped by 3 bases and J by 6 bases, with 12 bases between them. The germline gives CDR1 SQVTM, CDR2 ANQGSEA. CDR3 size: 13 residues. In DNA form, the CDR3 reads TGCAGCGTTGATAACTGGGGGGCCAATGAGCAGTTCTTC. Protein product: CSVDNWGANEQFF.

The chain couples TRBV19 to TRBJ2-2; either TRBD1 or TRBD2 may supply D (5 bases each). Germline loops: CDR1 LNHDA, CDR2 SQIVND (reference sequence). The V end was cut by 7 bases, the J end by 8 bases, with 14 bases between. This CDR3 contains 13 residues. The CDR3 region has the DNA TGTGCCAGTACCGGGACCCTAGGAGGGGAGCTGTTTTTT. It encodes CASTGTLGGELFF.

V gene TRBV14 combines with J gene TRBJ2-3, with D tentatively TRBD2 (5 bases). Trimming pared 0 bases from V and 9 bases from J, leaving 10 bases between. This CDR3 is 13 amino acids long. Germline V gene data show CDR1 as SGHDN and CDR2 as FVKESK. The CDR3 protein is CASSQDYTGTQYF. In nucleotides, the CDR3 is TGTGCCAGCAGCCAAGATTACACGGGGACGCAGTATTTT.

The J gene is TRBJ1-1, the V gene TRBV28; D remains unclear. V was clipped by 5 bases and J by 5 bases, with 9 bases between them. The CDR3 is 12 residues long. Germline V gene sequence: CDR1 MDHEN, CDR2 SYDVKM. For the CDR3, the DNA is TGTGCCAGCAGTGCCGTTAATACTGAAGCTTTCTTT. Residues: CASSAVNTEAFF.

This chain connects TRBV4-1 to TRBJ2-7; 8 nucleotides align to TRBD1. V gave up 2 bases and J gave up 11 bases; unmatched junction bases: 17. CDR1 is MGHRA, CDR2 YSYEKL, per germline. The CDR3 extends over 16 amino acids. CDR3 sequence: CASSQLLRQGTYSKYF. Written as DNA, the CDR3 is TGCGCCAGCAGCCAACTGCTCAGACAGGGGACGTACTCTAAGTACTTC.

This rearrangement joins TRBV6-6 to TRBJ1-2, with D uncertain. The V and J ends lost 7 bases and 8 bases respectively, with 14 bases between them. The CDR3 runs 12 residues. Germline lookup yields CDR1 MNHNY and CDR2 SVGAGI (reference sequence). In nucleotides, the CDR3 is TGTGCCAGCAACCCCGCGGGATGGGGCTACACCTTC. Residues: CASNPAGWGYTF.

This chain links TRBV7-8 with TRBJ1-5; a weak D match, TRBD1 (6 bases). CDR1 and CDR2 (germline): SGHVS, FQNEAQ. With 1 base removed from V and 2 bases from J, the gap between germline ends came to 15 bases. The CDR3 loop spans 17 amino acids. The CDR3 sequence is CASSLVVGGRGNQPQHF. For the CDR3, the DNA is TGTGCCAGCAGCTTAGTAGTCGGGGGCAGGGGCAATCAGCCCCAGCATTTT.

This chain joins TRBV29-1 and TRBJ1-1, with TRBD1 as a possible D gene (6 bases). Trimming cost V 1 base and J 1 base, with 13 bases left between them. The germline V gene has CDR1 SQVTM and CDR2 ANQGSEA. The CDR3 contains 15 residues. The CDR3 nucleotides are TGCAGCGTTGAAGCAGGGGCAGGGAAGAACACTGAAGCTTTCTTT. Protein: CSVEAGAGKNTEAFF.

This sequence joins TRBV2 and TRBJ2-7, with a possible D match to TRBD1 (5 bases). This CDR3 has 15 amino acids. From germline, CDR1 is SNHLY and CDR2 FYNNEI. Between the trimmed V and J ends, which lost 2 bases and 2 bases, there was a span of 13 bases. CDR3 coding DNA: TGTGCCAGCAGTGAAAGGTCAGGGTTCACCTACGAGCAGTACTTC. It specifies CASSERSGFTYEQYF.

This clone was observed a single time. This sequence joins TRBV29-1 and TRBJ2-3; no clear D gene. Germline V lookup: CDR1 SQVTM, CDR2 ANQGSEA. This CDR3 is 12 amino acids long. With 2 bases removed from V and 3 bases from J, the gap between germline ends came to 6 bases. The CDR3 reads CSVESITDTQYF. CDR3 DNA sequence: TGCAGCGTTGAAAGCATAACAGATACGCAGTATTTT.

The chain has TRBV5-4 and TRBJ1-1, with TRBD1 as a possible D gene (5 bases). Trimming took off 4 bases at V and 1 base at J, with 8 bases between the two ends. This CDR3 has 13 residues. Germline V gives CDR1 SGHNT, CDR2 YYREEE (reference sequence). DNA for the CDR3: TGTGCCAGCAGCGGGGGAAAGAACACTGAAGCTTTCTTT. Translated: CASSGGKNTEAFF.

A word on this clone: Germline is not matched at one junction end, which may reflect a read error. The chain joins TRBV7-7 to TRBJ2-5, with a weak D call TRBD1 (5 bases). The DNA matches TRBJ2-7 better at its end, which makes the J call doubtful. The CDR3 consists of 14 residues. Germline V lookup: CDR1 SSHAT, CDR2 FNYEAQ (reference sequence). DNA of the CDR3: TGTGCTAGCAGCTTAGCAGGCAGGGTCGACGAGCAGTACTTC. Protein: CASSLAGRVDEQYF.